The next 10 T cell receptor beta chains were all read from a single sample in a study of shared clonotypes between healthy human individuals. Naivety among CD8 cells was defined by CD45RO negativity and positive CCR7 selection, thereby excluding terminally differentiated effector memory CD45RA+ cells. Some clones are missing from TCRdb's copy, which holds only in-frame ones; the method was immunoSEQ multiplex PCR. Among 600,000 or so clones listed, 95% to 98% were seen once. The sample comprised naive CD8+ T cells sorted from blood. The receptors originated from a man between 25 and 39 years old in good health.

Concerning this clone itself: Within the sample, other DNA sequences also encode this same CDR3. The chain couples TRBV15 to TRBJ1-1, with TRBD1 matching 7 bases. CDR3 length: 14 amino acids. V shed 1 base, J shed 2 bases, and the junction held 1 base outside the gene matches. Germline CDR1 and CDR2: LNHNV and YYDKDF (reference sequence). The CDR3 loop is CATSRGQGNTEAFF. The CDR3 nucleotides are TGTGCCACCAGCAGAGGACAGGGCAACACTGAAGCTTTCTTT.

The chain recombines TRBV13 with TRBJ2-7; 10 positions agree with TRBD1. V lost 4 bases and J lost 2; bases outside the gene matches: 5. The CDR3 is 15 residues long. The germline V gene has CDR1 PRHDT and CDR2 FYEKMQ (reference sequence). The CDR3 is CASSSSGTGAYEQYF. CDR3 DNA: TGTGCCAGCAGCTCCTCCGGGACAGGGGCCTACGAGCAGTACTTC.

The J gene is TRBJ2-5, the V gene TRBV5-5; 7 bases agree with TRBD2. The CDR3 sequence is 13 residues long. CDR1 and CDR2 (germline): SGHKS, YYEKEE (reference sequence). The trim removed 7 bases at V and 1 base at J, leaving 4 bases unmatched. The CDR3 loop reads CASDLAVQETQYF. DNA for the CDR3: TGTGCCAGCGATCTAGCGGTCCAAGAGACCCAGTACTTC.

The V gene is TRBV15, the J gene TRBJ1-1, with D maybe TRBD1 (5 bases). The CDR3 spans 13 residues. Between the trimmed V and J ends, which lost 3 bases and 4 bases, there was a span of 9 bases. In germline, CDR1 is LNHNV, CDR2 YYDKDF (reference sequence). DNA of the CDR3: TGTGCCACCAGCAGCTTTGGGGCCACTGAAGCTTTCTTT. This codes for CATSSFGATEAFF.

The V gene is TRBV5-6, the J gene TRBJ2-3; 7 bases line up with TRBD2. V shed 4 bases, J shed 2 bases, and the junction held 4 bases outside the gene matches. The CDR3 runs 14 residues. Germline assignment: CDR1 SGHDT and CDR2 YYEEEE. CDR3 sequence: CASSPTSYTDTQYF. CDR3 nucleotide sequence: TGTGCCAGCAGCCCGACTAGCTACACAGATACGCAGTATTTT.

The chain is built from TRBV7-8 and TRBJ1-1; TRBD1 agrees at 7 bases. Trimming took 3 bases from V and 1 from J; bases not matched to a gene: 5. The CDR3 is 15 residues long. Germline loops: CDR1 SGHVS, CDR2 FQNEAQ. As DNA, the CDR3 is TGTGCCAGCAGCTTCGGTAGGGGGCCGAACACTGAAGCTTTCTTT. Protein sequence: CASSFGRGPNTEAFF.

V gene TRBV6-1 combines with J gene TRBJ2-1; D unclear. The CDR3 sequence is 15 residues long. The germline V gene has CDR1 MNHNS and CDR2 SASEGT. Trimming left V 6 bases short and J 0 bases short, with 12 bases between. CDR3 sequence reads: CASRDGLSSYNEQFF. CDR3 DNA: TGTGCCAGCAGGGACGGGCTGAGCTCCTACAATGAGCAGTTCTTC.

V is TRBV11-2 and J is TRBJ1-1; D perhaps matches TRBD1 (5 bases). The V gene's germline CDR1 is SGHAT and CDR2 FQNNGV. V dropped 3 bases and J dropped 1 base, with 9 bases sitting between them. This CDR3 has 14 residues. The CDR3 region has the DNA TGTGCCAGCAGCTTCCCGGGGGAGAACACTGAAGCTTTCTTT. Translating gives CASSFPGENTEAFF.

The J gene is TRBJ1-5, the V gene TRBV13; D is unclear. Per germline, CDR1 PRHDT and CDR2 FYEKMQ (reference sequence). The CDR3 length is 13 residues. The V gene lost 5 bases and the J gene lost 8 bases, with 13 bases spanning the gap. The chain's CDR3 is CASSLGVWEPQHF. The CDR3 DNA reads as TGTGCCAGCAGCCTGGGAGTGTGGGAGCCCCAGCATTTT. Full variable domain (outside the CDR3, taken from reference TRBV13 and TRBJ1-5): AAGVIQSPRHLIKEKRETATLKCYPIPRHDTVYWYQQGPGQDPQFLISFYEKMQSDKGSIPDRFSAQQFSDYHSELNMSSLELGDSALYFCASSLGVWEPQHFGDGTRLSIL.

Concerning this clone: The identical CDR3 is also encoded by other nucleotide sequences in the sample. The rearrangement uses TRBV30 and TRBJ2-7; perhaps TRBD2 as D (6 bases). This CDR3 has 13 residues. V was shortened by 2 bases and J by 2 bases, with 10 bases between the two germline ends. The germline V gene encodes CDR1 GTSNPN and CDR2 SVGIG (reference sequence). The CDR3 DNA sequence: TGTGCCTGGAGTTCGGGCGGGACCTACGAGCAGTACTTC. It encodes CAWSSGGTYEQYF.